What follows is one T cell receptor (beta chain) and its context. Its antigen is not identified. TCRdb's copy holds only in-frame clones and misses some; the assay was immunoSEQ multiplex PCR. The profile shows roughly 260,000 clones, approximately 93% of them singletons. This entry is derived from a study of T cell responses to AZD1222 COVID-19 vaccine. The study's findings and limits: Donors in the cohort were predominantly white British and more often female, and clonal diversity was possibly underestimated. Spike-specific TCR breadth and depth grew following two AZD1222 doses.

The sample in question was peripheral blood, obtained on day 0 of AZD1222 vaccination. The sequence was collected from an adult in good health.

The chain's CDR3 is CASSRRQGSYEQYF. CDR3 DNA sequence: TGTGCCAGCAGTCGAAGACAGGGTTCTTACGAGCAGTACTTC. J is TRBJ2-7 and V is TRBV6-6, with 7 positions matching TRBD1. The V segment lost 5 bases and the J segment 4 bases; nucleotides outside the gene matches: 8. Germline CDR1 is MNHNY and CDR2 is SVGAGI (reference sequence). The CDR3 sequence is 14 residues long.